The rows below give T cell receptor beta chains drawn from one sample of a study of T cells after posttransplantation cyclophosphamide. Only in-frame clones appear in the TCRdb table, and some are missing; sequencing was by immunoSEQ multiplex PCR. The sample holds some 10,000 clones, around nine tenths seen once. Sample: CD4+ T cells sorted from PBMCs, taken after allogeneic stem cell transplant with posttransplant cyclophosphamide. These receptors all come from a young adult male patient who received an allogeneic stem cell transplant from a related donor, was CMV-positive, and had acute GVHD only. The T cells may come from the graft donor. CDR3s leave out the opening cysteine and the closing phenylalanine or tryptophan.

CDR3 protein: ASRTTVQPQH
J gene: TRBJ1-5
V gene: TRBV28

CDR3 protein: ASSWTSGGEWNIQY
J gene: TRBJ2-4
V gene: TRBV11-2

CDR3 protein: ASSLGEGTEAF
J gene: TRBJ1-1
V gene: TRBV11-3

CDR3 protein: ASSPSTGGNEKLF
J gene: TRBJ1-4
V gene: TRBV19

CDR3 protein: ASSYPGQTFRGYT
J gene: TRBJ1-2
V gene: TRBV6-5

CDR3 protein: ASSSAWANTEAF
J gene: TRBJ1-1
V gene: TRBV28

CDR3 protein: ASSQVGGGFNYGYT
J gene: TRBJ1-2
V gene: TRBV4-2

CDR3 protein: ASSLDGGMAYEQY
J gene: TRBJ2-7
V gene: TRBV11-1

CDR3 protein: ASSEGAGIGNQPQH
J gene: TRBJ1-5
V gene: TRBV6-1

CDR3 protein: ASSLDRGDSPLH
J gene: TRBJ1-6
V gene: TRBV7-8

CDR3 protein: ASQRDRDEKLF
J gene: TRBJ1-4
V gene: TRBV6-1

CDR3 protein: ASSLSVNTEAF
J gene: TRBJ1-1
V gene: TRBV7-9

CDR3 protein: ASNRGLAGVYNEQF
J gene: TRBJ2-1
V gene: TRBV10-1

CDR3 protein: ATSRDVAGGYEQY
J gene: TRBJ2-7
V gene: TRBV15

CDR3 protein: ASSRTGNSPLH
J gene: TRBJ1-6
V gene: TRBV7-9

CDR3 protein: AMRGDRGSMNTEAF
J gene: TRBJ1-1
V gene: TRBV10-3

CDR3 protein: AWGQGWYGYT
J gene: TRBJ1-2
V gene: TRBV30

CDR3 protein: ASSEFGQGANYGYT
J gene: TRBJ1-2
V gene: TRBV25-1